Below are 32 T cell receptor beta chains sequenced from a single sample in a study of blood T cell repertoires in COVID-19. Produced via immunoSEQ multiplex PCR; TCRdb's table is partial and in-frame only. The profile shows about 110,000 clones, 82% of them singletons. Sequenced input: peripheral blood. These receptors were taken from an elderly woman with acute or convalescent COVID-19.

The V call is TRBV7-9, the J call TRBJ2-3, with TRBD1 matching 10 bases. Germline CDR1 SEHNR, CDR2 FQNEAQ (reference sequence). This CDR3 is 15 amino acids long. Trimming removed 5 bases from V and 3 bases from J; junction bases left unmatched: 5. This chain's CDR3 is CASSHRTGGTDTQYF. CDR3 DNA sequence: TGTGCCAGCAGCCATCGGACAGGGGGAACAGATACGCAGTATTTT.

The chain joins TRBV28 to TRBJ2-7; the D gene is possibly TRBD1 (6 bases). The CDR3 contains 11 residues. Looked up from germline, CDR1 is MDHEN and CDR2 is SYDVKM. Trimming removed 8 bases from V and 8 bases from J, with 13 bases in between. Here the CDR3 DNA reads TGTGCCAGCCTGATGCAGGGGAAGCAGTACTTC. The encoded protein is CASLMQGKQYF.

This sequence joins TRBV7-2 and TRBJ2-1, with 10 positions matching TRBD2. The CDR3 totals 15 residues. V shed 4 bases, J shed 8 bases, and the junction held 8 bases outside the gene matches. Germline V lookup: CDR1 SGHTA, CDR2 FQGNSA. The chain's CDR3 is CASSSGLALGYEQFF. The CDR3 DNA is TGTGCCAGCAGCTCGGGACTAGCGCTCGGCTATGAGCAGTTCTTC.

V usage is TRBV18 and J usage is TRBJ2-7, with D perhaps matching TRBD2 (6 bases). The germline V gene has CDR1 KGHSH and CDR2 LQKENI. V lost 3 bases and J 3 bases, leaving 9 bases between the germline ends. The CDR3 extends over 13 amino acids. CDR3 nucleotide sequence: TGTGCCAGCTCACCCGGGACTCTCTACGAGCAGTACGTC. Translation: CASSPGTLYEQYV.

The CDR3 nucleotides read TGCGCCAGCAGCTTGGGACAGGGGGACTATGGCTACACCTTC. Amino acid sequence: CASSLGQGDYGYTF. The chain carries TRBV5-1 and TRBJ1-2; 9 bases line up with TRBD1. The V segment lost 0 bases and the J segment 3 bases; nucleotides outside the gene matches: 0. Germline-derived CDR1 and CDR2 are SGHRS and YFSETQ. The length of the CDR3 is 14 residues.

This clone has just one count. The chain joins TRBV21-1 to TRBJ2-5; the tabulated D call, TRBD2, remains unverified against the DNA. TRBV21-1 counts as a pseudogene. The length of the CDR3 is 15 residues. The CDR3 DNA is TGTGCCAGCAGCAAAGGCGCTAGCGAAGGAGAGACCCAGTACTTC. As protein: CASSKGASEGETQYF.

This clone was seen once. This sequence joins TRBV7-9 and TRBJ1-1; 8 nucleotides agree with TRBD1. After removal of 4 bases from V and 3 bases from J, the junction contained 4 bases not matched to a gene. This CDR3 comprises 14 residues. Germline CDR1 and CDR2: SEHNR and FQNEAQ (reference sequence). The CDR3 coding sequence is TGTGCCAGCAGCTCTGACAGGGGCGACACTGAAGCTTTCTTT. Amino acids: CASSSDRGDTEAFF.

The V call is TRBV5-4, the J call TRBJ1-5; 8 nucleotides agree with TRBD1. This CDR3 has 15 amino acids. Germline CDR1 reads SGHNT; CDR2 reads YYREEE (reference sequence). The V segment lost 4 bases and the J segment 2 bases; nucleotides outside the gene matches: 5. CDR3 DNA sequence: TGTGCCAGCAGCACCGGACAGGGAGGCAATCAGCCCCAGCATTTT. This gives the protein CASSTGQGGNQPQHF.

CDR3 sequence: CASSPSTSGRTGELFF. The CDR3 nucleotides read TGCGCCAGCAGTCCCTCGACTAGCGGGAGGACCGGGGAGCTGTTTTTT. The chain combines TRBV5-1 with TRBJ2-2, with 13 bases matching TRBD2. Trimming cost V 5 bases and J 5 bases; bases outside gene matches: 6. The length of the CDR3 is 16 residues. Germline V gene data show CDR1 as SGHRS and CDR2 as YFSETQ.

This rearrangement joins TRBV4-1 to TRBJ2-4, with D perhaps matching TRBD1 (6 bases). Germline V CDR1 and CDR2: MGHRA, YSYEKL. With 0 bases removed from V and 6 bases from J, the gap between germline ends came to 12 bases. CDR3 length: 15 amino acids. This CDR3 reads CASSQDTGSPNIQYF. CDR3 DNA: TGCGCCAGCAGCCAAGATACAGGGAGCCCAAACATTCAGTACTTC.

V gene TRBV5-5 combines with J gene TRBJ2-3; 8 bases map to TRBD1. CDR1 is SGHKS, CDR2 YYEKEE, per germline (reference sequence). The ends lost 2 bases at V and 0 bases at J; junction bases unmatched: 5. The CDR3 has 16 residues. CDR3 DNA: TGTGCCAGCAGCTTCCCCTGGACAGGGAGCACAGATACGCAGTATTTT. Amino acids: CASSFPWTGSTDTQYF.

The chain recombines TRBV7-2 with TRBJ2-3; 9 bases are shared with TRBD1. The germline V gene has CDR1 SGHTA and CDR2 FQGNSA. The junction had 10 bases not matched to a gene; V was cut back by 6 bases and J by 3 bases. The CDR3 covers 16 residues. CDR3 nucleotide sequence: TGTGCCAGCAGTATGGGGACAGGGAGGGTGACAGATACGCAGTATTTT. The encoded protein is CASSMGTGRVTDTQYF.

The chain's CDR3 is CASSLSSGRAFQAGELFF. The CDR3 DNA is TGCGCCAGCAGCCTCAGTAGCGGGAGGGCCTTCCAGGCCGGGGAGCTGTTTTTT. This rearrangement joins TRBV5-1 to TRBJ2-2; 11 nucleotides match TRBD2. In germline, CDR1 is SGHRS, CDR2 YFSETQ. After removal of 4 bases from V and 6 bases from J, the junction contained 14 bases not matched to a gene. This CDR3 has 18 amino acids.

This sequence joins TRBV9 and TRBJ1-1, with D uncertain. Germline CDR1 SGDLS, CDR2 YYNGEE. The CDR3 is 14 residues long. V gave up 0 bases and J gave up 1 base, with 7 bases separating them. The CDR3 DNA follows: TGTGCCAGCAGCGTAGGTAACAGGAACACTGAAGCTTTCTTT. Its protein product is CASSVGNRNTEAFF.

This chain links TRBV18 with TRBJ1-4, with D perhaps TRBD1 (6 bases). The CDR3 has 13 amino acids. V lost 2 bases and J 6 bases, leaving 7 bases between the germline ends. The germline V gene has CDR1 KGHSH and CDR2 LQKENI. CDR3 DNA sequence: TGTGCCAGCTCACCAGAGGGGGATGAAAAACTGTTTTTT. Translation: CASSPEGDEKLFF.

The chain recombines TRBV3-1 (or the pseudogene TRBV3-2) with TRBJ2-1, with 7 nucleotides matching TRBD1. Unmatched junction bases numbered 8, after V lost 3 bases and J lost 3 bases. CDR1 is LGHDT, CDR2 YNNKEL, per germline (reference sequence). CDR3 length: 16 residues. The CDR3 spells CASSHADRAIYNEQFF. CDR3 nucleotides: TGTGCCAGCAGCCATGCCGACAGGGCCATCTACAATGAGCAGTTCTTC.

Comments on this clone: This CDR3 is also generated by other DNA sequences in the sample. The V gene is TRBV12-3 or TRBV12-4, the J gene TRBJ1-5; D ambiguous. CDR3 length equals 13 residues. The germline V and J ends were trimmed by 3 bases and 4 bases, with 7 bases remaining between them. CDR3 nucleotides: TGTGCCAGCAGTTTTGGCGGAAATCAGCCCCAGCATTTT. Translated, it gives CASSFGGNQPQHF.

This clone was counted between two and nine times. The V gene is TRBV21-1, the J gene TRBJ2-7; TRBD2 reflects the table's D call only, with no check against the DNA. TRBV21-1 is labeled a pseudogene. The CDR3 sequence is 16 residues long. The CDR3 protein is CASSYCGRACECWQYV. CDR3 in DNA: TGTGCCAGCAGCTATTGCGGGAGGGCCTGTGAGTGCTGGCAGTACGTC.

This chain links TRBV11-2 with TRBJ2-5; D may be TRBD2 (6 bases). CDR3 size: 17 residues. V lost 4 bases and J 5 bases, leaving 23 bases between the germline ends. Germline values: CDR1 SGHAT, CDR2 FQNNGV. CDR3 sequence: CASSSGLRGDSRETQYF. The DNA of the CDR3 is TGTGCCAGCAGCTCGGGACTTCGAGGGGATTCAAGGGAGACCCAGTACTTC.

The chain carries TRBV7-9 and TRBJ2-5, with D possibly matching TRBD2 (5 bases). Trimming cost V 3 bases and J 2 bases, with 10 bases left between them. The CDR3 sequence is 14 residues long. Germline V gives CDR1 SEHNR, CDR2 FQNEAQ (reference sequence). This CDR3 is CASSLGLAQETQYF. The CDR3, as DNA: TGTGCCAGCAGCTTGGGTCTAGCACAAGAGACCCAGTACTTC.

This clone was recorded once. The chain uses TRBV12-3 or TRBV12-4 and TRBJ1-5, with 8 bases lining up with TRBD1. J gave up 7 bases and V 6 bases, and 5 bases lay outside the gene matches. The CDR3 runs to 13 residues. This CDR3 is CASSPDREQPQHF. CDR3 bases: TGTGCCAGCAGCCCGGACAGGGAACAGCCCCAGCATTTT.

The chain carries TRBV6-5 and TRBJ2-7; D is possibly TRBD2 (5 bases). Germline V gene lookup returns CDR1 MNHEY and CDR2 SVGAGI. The CDR3 totals 15 residues. V lost 4 bases to trimming and J lost 4 bases, with 17 bases between them. CDR3 loop: CASSSSWGAIYEQYF. The CDR3 region has the DNA TGTGCCAGCAGTTCCAGTTGGGGAGCCATTTACGAGCAGTACTTC.

The chain employs TRBV5-5 and TRBJ2-1; 12 nucleotides agree with TRBD2. V gave up 0 bases and J gave up 6 bases; unmatched junction bases: 7. CDR3 size: 17 residues. The germline V gene has CDR1 SGHKS and CDR2 YYEKEE (reference sequence). The CDR3 DNA sequence: TGTGCCAGCAGCTTGGTGGCTAGCGGGAGGGCCGGCAATGAGCAGTTCTTC. It is translated as CASSLVASGRAGNEQFF.

This sequence joins TRBV27 and TRBJ1-2, with TRBD1 identical over 8 bases. The CDR3 runs 15 residues. V lost 5 bases, J lost 6 bases, and 11 bases stayed unmatched. The germline V gene encodes CDR1 MNHEY and CDR2 SMNVEV (reference sequence). The CDR3 DNA sequence: TGTGCCAGCAGTGCCCGACAGGGGAAAGGAGATGGCTACACCTTC. This sequence encodes CASSARQGKGDGYTF.

This rearrangement joins TRBV21-1 to TRBJ2-2; TRBD1 is taken as the D call from the table, unchecked against the DNA. TRBV21-1 represents a pseudogene. The CDR3 totals 18 residues. The CDR3 sequence is CASSKEGTRGSVTGELFF. The CDR3, as DNA: TGTGCCAGCAGCAAAGAGGGCACCAGGGGGTCGGTGACCGGGGAGCTGTTTTTT.

The J gene is TRBJ1-5, the V gene TRBV7-9; 7 bases agree with TRBD1. Germline V gene data show CDR1 as SEHNR and CDR2 as FQNEAQ (reference sequence). V lost 4 bases and J lost 5; bases outside the gene matches: 8. The CDR3 runs 15 residues. CDR3 nucleotide sequence: TGTGCCAGCAGCTCTGACAGGGAAGGGGATCAGCCCCAGCATTTT. Amino acid sequence: CASSSDREGDQPQHF. The full variable domain, completed using reference TRBV7-9 and TRBJ1-5, is DTGVSQNPRHKITKRGQNVTFRCDPISEHNRLYWYRQTLGQGPEFLTYFQNEAQLEKSRLLSDRFSAERPKGSFSTLEIQRTEQGDSAMYLCASSSDREGDQPQHFGDGTRLSIL.

The V call is TRBV5-1, the J call TRBJ2-3; D is unresolved. CDR1 and CDR2 (germline): SGHRS, YFSETQ. This CDR3 is built from 14 residues. The V end lost 0 bases, the J end lost 2 bases, and 7 bases lay between the germline ends. The CDR3 nucleotides are TGCGCCAGCAGCTTGGGTGGCCCCACAGATACGCAGTATTTT. Residues: CASSLGGPTDTQYF.

The sample holds a few counts of this clone. CDR3 nucleotides: TGTGCCAGCAGCTGGGGGCTAGCGGGAGACGAGCAGTACTTC. Protein: CASSWGLAGDEQYF. V and J are TRBV14 and TRBJ2-7; 10 nucleotides line up with TRBD2. The length of the CDR3 is 14 residues. The ends lost 5 bases at V and 5 bases at J; junction bases unmatched: 6. CDR1 and CDR2 from the germline V gene are SGHDN and FVKESK. The full variable domain, its missing parts supplied by reference TRBV14 and TRBJ2-7, is EAGVTQFPSHSVIEKGQTVTLRCDPISGHDNLYWYRRVMGKEIKFLLHFVKESKQDESGMPNNRFLAERTGGTYSTLKVQPAELEDSGVYFCASSWGLAGDEQYFGPGTRLTVT.

This clone is medium-sized in the sample. The gene calls are TRBV2 and TRBJ2-3; TRBD1 agrees at 12 bases. The CDR3 spans 14 residues. J was trimmed by 4 bases and V by 8 bases; bases with no gene match: 4. Looked up from germline, CDR1 is SNHLY and CDR2 is FYNNEI. Here the CDR3 DNA reads TGTGCCAGCCCGGGACAGGGGGCGTCAGATACGCAGTATTTT. As protein: CASPGQGASDTQYF.

The chain recombines TRBV27 with TRBJ2-1; 8 bases align to TRBD1. Unmatched junction bases numbered 11, after V lost 7 bases and J lost 9 bases. Germline-derived CDR1 and CDR2 are MNHEY and SMNVEV (reference sequence). This CDR3 comprises 14 residues. The CDR3 loop is CASTRTGFVAEQFF. CDR3 nucleotide sequence: TGTGCCAGCACCCGGACAGGGTTTGTGGCTGAGCAGTTCTTC.

The V and J genes are TRBV5-1 and TRBJ2-2, with D possibly being TRBD1 (5 bases). This CDR3 spans 13 amino acids. Trimming left V 0 bases short and J 7 bases short, with 7 bases between. Per germline, CDR1 SGHRS and CDR2 YFSETQ. CDR3 loop: CASSLEGDGELFF. The CDR3, as DNA: TGCGCCAGCAGCTTGGAAGGGGACGGGGAGCTGTTTTTT.

This clone was picked up a small number of times. The chain employs TRBV27 and TRBJ2-2; 12 bases map to TRBD1. J lost 7 bases, V lost 3 bases, and 6 bases had no gene match. Germline values: CDR1 MNHEY, CDR2 SMNVEV (reference sequence). This CDR3 spans 16 amino acids. The CDR3: CASSFGDRGLDGELFF. The CDR3 nucleotides are TGTGCCAGCAGTTTTGGGGACAGGGGGCTCGACGGGGAGCTGTTTTTT.